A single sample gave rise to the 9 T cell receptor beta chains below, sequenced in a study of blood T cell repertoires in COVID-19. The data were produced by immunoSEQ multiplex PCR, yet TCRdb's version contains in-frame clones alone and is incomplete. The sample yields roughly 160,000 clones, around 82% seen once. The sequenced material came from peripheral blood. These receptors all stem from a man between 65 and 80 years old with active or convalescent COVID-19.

The CDR3 loop reads CASSWGTGQQNEQFF. The CDR3 DNA sequence: TGTGCCAGCAGCTGGGGGACAGGGCAACAGAATGAGCAGTTCTTC. V usage is TRBV7-3 and J usage is TRBJ2-1; TRBD1 matches at 9 bases. V was pared by 4 bases and J by 7 bases, with 8 bases of the junction left unmatched. This CDR3 has 15 amino acids. Germline-derived CDR1 and CDR2 are SGHTA and FQGTGA.

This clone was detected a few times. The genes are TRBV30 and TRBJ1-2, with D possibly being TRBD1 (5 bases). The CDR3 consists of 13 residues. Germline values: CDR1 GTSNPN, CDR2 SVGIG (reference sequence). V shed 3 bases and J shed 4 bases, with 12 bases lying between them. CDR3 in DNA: TGTGCCTGGAGCGGGGAGGGGTTCTATGGCTACACCTTC. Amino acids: CAWSGEGFYGYTF.

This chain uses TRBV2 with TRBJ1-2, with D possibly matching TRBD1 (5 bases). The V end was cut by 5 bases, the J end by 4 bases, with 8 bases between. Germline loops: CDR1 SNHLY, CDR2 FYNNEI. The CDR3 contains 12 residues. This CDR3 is CASSSDSYGYTF. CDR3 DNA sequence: TGTGCCAGCAGTTCCGACAGCTATGGCTACACCTTC.

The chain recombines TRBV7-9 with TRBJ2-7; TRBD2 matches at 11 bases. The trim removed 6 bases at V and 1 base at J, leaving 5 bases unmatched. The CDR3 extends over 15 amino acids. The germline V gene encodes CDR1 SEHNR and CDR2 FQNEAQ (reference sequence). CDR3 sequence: CASSRGTSGSYEQYF. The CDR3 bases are TGTGCCAGCAGTCGCGGGACTAGCGGTTCCTACGAGCAGTACTTC.

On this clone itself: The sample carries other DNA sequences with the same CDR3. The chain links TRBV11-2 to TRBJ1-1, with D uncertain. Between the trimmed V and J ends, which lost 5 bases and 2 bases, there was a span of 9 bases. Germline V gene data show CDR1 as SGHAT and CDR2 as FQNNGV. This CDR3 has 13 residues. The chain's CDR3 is CASSRGVNTEAFF. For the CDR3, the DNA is TGTGCCAGCAGCCGCGGGGTTAACACTGAAGCTTTCTTT.

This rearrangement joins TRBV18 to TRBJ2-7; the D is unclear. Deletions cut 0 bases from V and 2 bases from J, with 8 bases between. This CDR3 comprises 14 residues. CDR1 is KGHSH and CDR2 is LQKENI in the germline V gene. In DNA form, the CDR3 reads TGTGCCAGCTCACCACCCCAGGCGACCTACGAGCAGTACTTC. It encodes CASSPPQATYEQYF.

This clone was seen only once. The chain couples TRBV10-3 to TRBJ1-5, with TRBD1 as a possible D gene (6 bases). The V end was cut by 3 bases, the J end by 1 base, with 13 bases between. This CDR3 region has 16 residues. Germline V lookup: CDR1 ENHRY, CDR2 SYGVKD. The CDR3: CAISDRTAVSNQPQHF. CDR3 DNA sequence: TGTGCCATCAGTGATCGGACAGCGGTGAGCAATCAGCCCCAGCATTTT.

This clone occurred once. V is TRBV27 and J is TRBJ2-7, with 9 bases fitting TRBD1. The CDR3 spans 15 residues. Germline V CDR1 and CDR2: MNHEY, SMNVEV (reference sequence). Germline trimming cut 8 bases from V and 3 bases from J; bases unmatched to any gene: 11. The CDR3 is CASRNPDRGDYEQYF. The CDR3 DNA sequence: TGTGCCAGCCGCAATCCAGACAGGGGGGACTACGAGCAGTACTTC.

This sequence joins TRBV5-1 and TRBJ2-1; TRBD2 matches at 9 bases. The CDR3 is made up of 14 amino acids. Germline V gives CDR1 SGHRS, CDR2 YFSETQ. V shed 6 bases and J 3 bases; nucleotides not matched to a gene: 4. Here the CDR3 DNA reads TGCGCCAGCACCCCTAGCGGGGACTACAATGAGCAGTTCTTC. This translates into CASTPSGDYNEQFF. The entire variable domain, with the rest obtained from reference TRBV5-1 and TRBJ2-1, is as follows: KAGVTQTPRYLIKTRGQQVTLSCSPISGHRSVSWYQQTPGQGLQFLFEYFSETQRNKGNFPGRFSGRQFSNSRSEMNVSTLELGDSALYLCASTPSGDYNEQFFGPGTRLTVL.